This T cell receptor (beta chain) was captured by sequencing in a study of blood T cell repertoires in COVID-19. Study-level information: Researchers got acute and convalescent COVID-19 samples from the United States, Italy and Spain.

CDR1 and CDR2 from the germline V gene are LNHDA and SQIVND (reference sequence). The length of the CDR3 is 16 residues. Losses at the gene ends were 4 bases for V and 1 base for J; bases not matched to a gene: 3. Some clones are missing from TCRdb's copy, which holds only in-frame ones; the method was immunoSEQ multiplex PCR. Of 100,000 to 120,000 clones listed, roughly 76% are singletons. The chain employs TRBV19 and TRBJ2-7; 14 bases match TRBD2. The source material was peripheral blood. The receptor's source is a woman aged 55 to 70 with acute or convalescent COVID-19. Here the CDR3 DNA reads TGTGCCAGTAGTAGGACTAGCGGGGGGAATTCCTACGAGCAGTACTTC. As protein: CASSRTSGGNSYEQYF.